These 5 T cell receptor beta chains were all obtained from the same sample, sequenced in a study of blood T cells in healthy people across ages. Primed by a sample-barcoded 5' primer and a J-beta primer mix, a second PCR proceeded for 7 to 11 cycles. TCRdb redid the calling of the 5' RACE reads with MiXCR, one entry per CDR3 protein. The sample has 600,000 to 900,000 distinct CDR3 sequences; under 30% are singletons. This sample also belongs to another study, concerning T cells of mothers and their children.

The sequenced sample consisted of blood. The receptors here all came from a boy between 5 and 17 years old in good health.

The rearrangement uses TRBV5-1 and TRBJ1-2, with 7 bases lining up with TRBD1. This CDR3 region has 14 residues. V lost 4 bases, J lost 4 bases, and 7 bases stayed unmatched. Germline CDR1 SGHRS, CDR2 YFSETQ. CDR3 DNA sequence: TGCGCCAGCAGCCCCGGGTGGACAGGCTATGGCTACACCTTC. It encodes CASSPGWTGYGYTF.

V and J are TRBV4-1 and TRBJ2-1; TRBD1 might be the D (6 bases). Trimming stripped 3 bases from V and 8 bases from J, with 20 bases between. This CDR3 region has 16 residues. Germline CDR1 and CDR2: MGHRA and YSYEKL. CDR3 sequence: CASSQRGDTTVDEQFF. CDR3 nucleotide sequence: TGCGCCAGCAGCCAGCGAGGGGACACGACAGTGGATGAGCAGTTCTTC.

This clonotype was counted a few times. This rearrangement joins TRBV29-1 to TRBJ1-2; TRBD1 agrees at 11 bases. This CDR3 is 14 amino acids long. V was clipped by 5 bases and J by 2 bases; unmatched bases: 4. Germline V gene data show CDR1 as SQVTM and CDR2 as ANQGSEA. CDR3: CSVTRDRGNYGYTF. CDR3 DNA sequence: TGCAGCGTTACCCGGGACAGGGGGAACTATGGCTACACCTTC. Supplemented by reference TRBV29-1 and TRBJ1-2, the full variable domain reads SAVISQKPSRDICQRGTSLTIQCQVDSQVTMMFWYRQQPGQSLTLIATANQGSEATYESGFVIDKFPISRPNLTFSTLTVSNMSPEDSSIYLCSVTRDRGNYGYTFGSGTRLTVV.

Here the CDR3 DNA reads TGTGCCAGCAGTGAAATGTGGGTTATTGGGGCCTACCAAGAGACCCAGTACTTC. It specifies CASSEMWVIGAYQETQYF. The V call is TRBV2, the J call TRBJ2-5, with D possibly matching TRBD1 (5 bases). CDR1 SNHLY and CDR2 FYNNEI come from the germline V gene. With 2 bases removed from V and 0 bases from J, the gap between germline ends came to 19 bases. The CDR3 extends over 18 amino acids. Complete variable domain (other parts from reference TRBV2 and TRBJ2-5): EPEVTQTPSHQVTQMGQEVILRCVPISNHLYFYWYRQILGQKVEFLVSFYNNEISEKSEIFDDQFSVERPDGSNFTLKIRSTKLEDSAMYFCASSEMWVIGAYQETQYFGPGTRLLVL.

The chain links TRBV20-1 to TRBJ2-7; TRBD2 matches 7 bases. CDR1 is DFQATT, CDR2 SNEGSKA, per germline (reference sequence). This CDR3 has 11 residues. The ends lost 6 bases at V and 4 bases at J; junction bases unmatched: 3. The CDR3 loop reads CSAKGGYEQYF. In nucleotides, the CDR3 is TGCAGTGCCAAGGGAGGGTACGAGCAGTACTTC.